This T cell receptor beta chain was sequenced for a study of CD8 T cells in Susac syndrome. The controls were healthy donors who were matched for age and sex. TEMRA cells were FACS-enriched, unlike CD8+ and CD4+ T cells, which were negatively isolated. Random-hexamer reverse transcription was applied to roughly 0.5 to 1 ug RNA. immunoSEQ multiplex PCR amplified TCR beta CDR3 across 54 Vbeta, 13 Jbeta. TCRdb ran MiXCR on the immunoSEQ multiplex PCR reads and lists one entry per CDR3 protein. The sample records some 200,000 distinct CDR3 sequences, about 95% being singletons. Germline V lookup: CDR1 SGHRS, CDR2 YFSETQ. CDR3 length: 13 amino acids. V trimming: 6 bases; J trimming: 2 bases; junction bases outside the gene matches: 5.

The source is a human donor in good health. The V and J genes are TRBV5-1 and TRBJ2-7; 7 bases match TRBD2. Sequences were obtained from CD4+ T cells from PBMCs. The CDR3 DNA sequence: TGCGCCAGCACGGCTAGCGGACCCTACGAGCAGTACTTC. Translated: CASTASGPYEQYF.